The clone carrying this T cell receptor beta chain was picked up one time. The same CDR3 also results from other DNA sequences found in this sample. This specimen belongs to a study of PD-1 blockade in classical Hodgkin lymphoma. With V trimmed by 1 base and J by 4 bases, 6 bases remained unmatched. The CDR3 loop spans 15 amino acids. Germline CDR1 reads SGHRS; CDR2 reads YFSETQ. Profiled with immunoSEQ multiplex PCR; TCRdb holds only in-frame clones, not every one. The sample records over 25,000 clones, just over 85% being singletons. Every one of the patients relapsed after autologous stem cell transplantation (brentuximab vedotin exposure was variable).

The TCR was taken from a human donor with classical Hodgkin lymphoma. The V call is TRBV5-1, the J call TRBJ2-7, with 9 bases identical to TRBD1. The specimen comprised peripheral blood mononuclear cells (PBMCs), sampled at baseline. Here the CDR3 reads CASSLSGTGSYEQYF. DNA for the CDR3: TGCGCCAGCAGCTTGTCCGGGACAGGGTCATACGAGCAGTACTTC.